The TCR beta chain described here comes from a study of shared clonotypes between healthy human individuals. The data were produced by immunoSEQ multiplex PCR, yet TCRdb's version contains in-frame clones alone and is incomplete. The sample has about 2.1 million clones, just under 95% seen once. CD45RO-negative CD8 cells positively selected for CCR7 made up the naive population, which excluded terminally differentiated effector memory CD45RA+ cells. CDR1 is SGDLS, CDR2 YYNGEE, per germline. V lost 1 base and J lost 6; bases outside the gene matches: 9. This CDR3 comprises 16 residues. This rearrangement joins TRBV9 to TRBJ2-1; TRBD1 agrees at 8 bases. The receptor comes from a man between 18 and 29 years old in good health. Some clones in this sample may be carry-over from other donors' samples. The sequencing input was naive CD8+ T cells from PBMCs. The CDR3 reads CASSVPGTGFSNEQFF. CDR3 DNA sequence: TGTGCCAGCAGCGTACCCGGGACAGGCTTTTCCAATGAGCAGTTCTTC. The whole variable domain, remainder taken from reference TRBV9 and TRBJ2-1, is DSGVTQTPKHLITATGQRVTLRCSPRSGDLSVYWYQQSLDQGLQFLIQYYNGEERAKGNILERFSAQQFPDLHSELNLSSLELGDSALYFCASSVPGTGFSNEQFFGPGTRLTVL.